The rows below give T cell receptor beta chains drawn from one sample of a study of blood T cells in healthy people across ages. TCRdb itself ran the 5' RACE reads through MiXCR, one entry per CDR3 protein. The sample includes about 800,000 distinct CDR3 sequences, 35% to 50% of them seen just once. Sequencing was done on a sample of blood. All receptors come from a man at least 80 years old in good health. CDR3s include the opening cysteine and the closing phenylalanine or tryptophan. Each record gives: V gene, D gene, J gene, clone size, CDR3 protein, CDR3 DNA. A D gene is named only where the DNA matches it firmly. Rows give clone size only sometimes, using once, few, many, or a class for an expanded clone.

>TRBV3-1|-|TRBJ2-4|-
CASSLSSIAKNIQYF
TGTGCCAGCAGCCTAAGCAGCATAGCCAAAAACATTCAGTACTTC
>TRBV5-1|-|TRBJ2-3|-
CASSSEGQPSTDTQYF
TGCGCCAGCAGCTCTGAGGGCCAGCCTAGCACAGATACGCAGTATTTT
>TRBV12-3/TRBV12-4|-|TRBJ2-2|-
CASSFTGRPTGELFF
TGTGCCAGCAGTTTTACTGGGCGCCCGACCGGGGAGCTGTTTTTT
>TRBV25-1|-|TRBJ2-3|-
CASSEQQFFGTDTQYF
TGTGCCAGCAGTGAACAACAATTCTTTGGTACAGATACGCAGTATTTT
>TRBV6-5|-|TRBJ1-1|-
CASSYRALAGSGGTEAFF
TGTGCCAGCAGTTACAGGGCCCTGGCAGGGTCCGGGGGCACTGAAGCTTTCTTT
>TRBV5-1|TRBD1|TRBJ1-4|few
CASSFRQGGVSTNEKLFF
TGCGCCAGCAGCTTCCGACAGGGTGGTGTTTCAACTAATGAAAAACTGTTTTTT
>TRBV12-3/TRBV12-4|-|TRBJ1-2|-
CASSEIGSNGYTF
TGTGCCAGCAGTGAGATAGGGTCTAATGGCTACACCTTC
>TRBV4-3|-|TRBJ2-5|few
CASSQELNGGEQYF
TGCGCCAGCAGCCAAGAACTGAACGGTGGGGAGCAGTACTTC
>TRBV15|TRBD2|TRBJ2-3|-
CATSRLAGAGVDTQYF
TGTGCCACCAGCCGGCTAGCGGGAGCGGGAGTAGATACGCAGTATTTT
>TRBV27|-|TRBJ2-3|-
CASSPGTLDAQYF
TGTGCCAGCAGCCCCGGGACTCTAGATGCGCAGTATTTT
>TRBV21-1|-|TRBJ2-5|-
CASSKSIAGGPILETQYF
TGTGCCAGCAGCAAATCTATAGCGGGAGGGCCTATCCTTGAGACCCAGTACTTC
>TRBV7-2|-|TRBJ2-1|many
CASSLGGYEQFF
TGTGCCAGCAGCTTAGGGGGCTATGAGCAGTTCTTC
>TRBV10-3|-|TRBJ2-1|-
CAISVSRDEQFF
TGTGCCATCAGTGTGTCCAGGGATGAGCAGTTCTTC
>TRBV7-3|TRBD1|TRBJ2-7|-
CASRSGWGQGAYEQYF
TGTGCCAGCAGGTCCGGCTGGGGACAGGGGGCCTACGAGCAGTACTTC
>TRBV28|TRBD2|TRBJ2-3|few
CASSWTGLAESTDTQYF
TGTGCCAGCAGTTGGACGGGACTAGCGGAAAGCACAGATACGCAGTATTTT
>TRBV11-2|TRBD2|TRBJ2-3|-
CASSLEGLAGSDTQYF
TGTGCCAGCAGCTTAGAGGGACTAGCGGGATCTGATACGCAGTATTTT
>TRBV5-1|-|TRBJ2-3|-
CASSVTRTTDTQYF
TGCGCCAGCAGCGTAACTCGCACCACAGATACGCAGTATTTT
>TRBV29-1|TRBD2|TRBJ2-1|many
CSVERDSGSLHEQFF
TGCAGCGTTGAAAGGGATAGCGGGAGTTTGCATGAGCAGTTCTTC
>TRBV18|-|TRBJ2-7|-
CASSPPGSDNEQYF
TGTGCCAGCTCACCACCGGGGTCGGACAATGAGCAGTACTTC
>TRBV4-1|TRBD1|TRBJ2-7|many
CASSPTGASYEQYF
TGCGCCAGCAGCCCCACAGGGGCATCCTACGAGCAGTACTTC
>TRBV6-4|TRBD2|TRBJ2-1|few
CASSVGGLDYNEQFF
TGTGCCAGCAGTGTCGGGGGACTAGATTACAATGAGCAGTTCTTC
>TRBV15|TRBD2|TRBJ2-1|few
CATSRAGTSGREQFF
TGTGCCACCAGCAGAGCCGGGACTAGCGGGCGGGAGCAGTTCTTC
>TRBV28|TRBD2|TRBJ2-3|-
CASSLIAAGFSTQYF
TGTGCCAGCAGCCTGATCGCAGCGGGATTTAGTACGCAGTATTTT
>TRBV7-9|TRBD2|TRBJ2-7|few
CASSWEGYEQYF
TGTGCCAGCAGCTGGGAGGGGTACGAGCAGTACTTC
>TRBV20-1|-|TRBJ2-7|few
CSALSGPYEQYF
TGCAGTGCCCTCAGCGGACCCTACGAGCAGTACTTC
>TRBV13|TRBD2|TRBJ2-5|-
CASSWVTSGRVQETQYF
TGTGCCAGCAGCTGGGTGACTAGCGGGAGAGTCCAAGAGACCCAGTACTTC
>TRBV4-1|-|TRBJ1-4|few
CASSQRATNEKLFF
TGCGCCAGCAGCCAGAGGGCGACTAATGAAAAACTGTTTTTT
>TRBV9|-|TRBJ2-7|-
CASSVGIAGYEQYF
TGTGCCAGCAGCGTAGGCATCGCTGGCTACGAGCAGTACTTC
>TRBV25-1|-|TRBJ1-4|few
CASSGTGWVNEKLFF
TGTGCCAGCAGTGGTACAGGGTGGGTAAATGAAAAACTGTTTTTT
>TRBV7-2|TRBD2|TRBJ2-5|-
CASSQQSSGVIQYF
TGTGCCAGCAGCCAACAATCTAGCGGAGTTATCCAGTACTTC
>TRBV12-3/TRBV12-4|-|TRBJ1-3|-
CASSLAQAGNTIYF
-
>TRBV29-1|TRBD1|TRBJ2-7|many
CSGRTGGGYEQYF
TGCAGCGGAAGGACAGGGGGCGGTTACGAGCAGTACTTC
>TRBV12-3/TRBV12-4|-|TRBJ2-5|once
CASSRRNSQETQYF
TGTGCCAGCAGTAGAAGGAACTCCCAAGAGACCCAGTACTTC